This T cell receptor beta chain is drawn from a study of HIV-infected children after antiretroviral therapy interruption. Unique molecular identifiers were included in an RNA-based 3' RACE TCR library. One entry per CDR3 protein results from TCRdb running MiXCR on the 3' RACE reads. Here the sample spans 90,000 or so distinct CDR3 sequences, around 6.9% being singletons. This clonotype was counted at least ten times. Antigen specificity is unknown. Study results and caveats: Sorted CD45RA+ naive cells might include minor non-naive CD45RA+ cells.

Treatment in this sample: PENTA 11 planned treatment interruption arm or continuous ART arm. At least 24 weeks of at least three-drug ART, in children 2 to 15 years. V shed 5 bases, J shed 3 bases, and the junction held 5 bases outside the gene matches. The germline CDR1 and CDR2 sequences are LNHDA and SQIVND (reference sequence). This CDR3 is 15 amino acids long. This chain joins TRBV19 and TRBJ2-3; 10 nucleotides align to TRBD2. The TCR comes from a pool of human donors with HIV. The specimen comprised CD45RA+ CD4+ T cells from PBMCs, pooled from several time points, sampled from a donor given antiretroviral therapy, either interrupted or continuous. Subset given: naive CD4+ CD45RA+ CD45RO- T cells. The DNA of the CDR3 is TGTGCCAGTAGTCCCCCGGGACTAGCGACAGATACGCAGTATTTT. Translated: CASSPPGLATDTQYF.